This passage covers 27 T cell receptor beta chains from one sample sequenced in a study of long-term antiretroviral therapy in people with HIV. With survey level as its setting, the immunoSEQ assay was v3.0. Method: immunoSEQ multiplex PCR; TCRdb's copy keeps in-frame clones and lacks some. The repertoire holds about 12,000 clones, with 82% as singletons. The sequencing used unsorted PBMCs, collected roughly 8.1 years after starting antiretroviral therapy. The receptor source for this set is a man in his fifties or sixties with HIV.

This chain joins TRBV7-9 and TRBJ2-6; 12 bases fit TRBD1. The CDR3 runs to 18 residues. Trimming removed 4 bases from V and 2 bases from J; junction bases left unmatched: 6. CDR1 SEHNR and CDR2 FQNEAQ come from the germline V gene (reference sequence). The CDR3 protein is CASSSGDRGLPGANVLTF. Written as DNA, the CDR3 is TGTGCCAGCAGCTCCGGGGACAGGGGGCTTCCTGGGGCCAACGTCCTGACTTTC.

This clone was counted a few times. The V call is TRBV5-6, the J call TRBJ2-1; no reliable D call. The CDR3 contains 15 residues. V dropped 3 bases and J dropped 3 bases, with 13 bases sitting between them. Germline assignment: CDR1 SGHDT and CDR2 YYEEEE. CDR3 region: CASSSDPRDYNEQFF. The CDR3, as DNA: TGTGCCAGCAGCTCGGACCCTAGGGACTACAATGAGCAGTTCTTC.

V is TRBV4-1 and J is TRBJ1-1; TRBD1 aligns across 8 bases. With V trimmed by 0 bases and J by 7 bases, 10 bases remained unmatched. The germline gives CDR1 MGHRA, CDR2 YSYEKL. The CDR3 spans 16 residues. CDR3: CASSQEWETGEDEAFF. The CDR3 nucleotides are TGCGCCAGCAGCCAAGAGTGGGAGACAGGGGAGGATGAAGCTTTCTTT.

V usage is TRBV4-2 and J usage is TRBJ2-7; possibly TRBD2 for D (5 bases). The CDR3 is made up of 13 amino acids. Per the germline V gene, CDR1 is LGHNA and CDR2 is YNFKEQ. V shed 1 base and J shed 5 bases, with 9 bases lying between them. CDR3 region: CASSQGGENEQYF. CDR3 nucleotide sequence: TGTGCCAGCAGCCAAGGGGGAGAAAACGAGCAGTACTTC.

V gene TRBV9 combines with J gene TRBJ2-7, with 12 bases matching TRBD2. This CDR3 has 18 residues. Unmatched junction bases numbered 13, after V lost 0 bases and J lost 6 bases. Germline CDR1 SGDLS, CDR2 YYNGEE. This CDR3 is CASSVVQQRLAGDGEQYF. In DNA, the CDR3 is TGTGCCAGCAGCGTAGTTCAGCAGAGACTAGCGGGGGACGGCGAGCAGTACTTC.

This clone was seen only a few times. The rearrangement links TRBV30 to TRBJ1-1; no clear D gene. V was clipped by 1 base and J by 0 bases, with 9 bases between them. The CDR3 loop spans 14 amino acids. Germline V gene sequence: CDR1 GTSNPN, CDR2 SVGIG (reference sequence). CDR3 residues: CAWSAYGVNTEAFF. The CDR3, as DNA: TGTGCCTGGAGTGCCTACGGAGTGAACACTGAAGCTTTCTTT.

The V and J genes are TRBV27 and TRBJ1-1; unclear D gene. The V and J ends lost 6 bases and 4 bases respectively, with 6 bases between them. The CDR3 has 11 amino acids. Germline V lookup: CDR1 MNHEY, CDR2 SMNVEV (reference sequence). The CDR3 here is CASRTPTEAFF. The CDR3 region has the DNA TGTGCCAGCAGGACCCCCACTGAAGCTTTCTTT.

This clone was seen a few times. This sequence joins TRBV4-1 and TRBJ2-4; D gene uncertain. V gave up 8 bases and J gave up 8 bases, with 19 bases separating them. The CDR3 covers 14 residues. Germline V gene sequence: CDR1 MGHRA, CDR2 YSYEKL. The CDR3 loop is CASRPVGSKDIQYF. The CDR3 DNA reads as TGCGCCAGCCGCCCGGTTGGATCTAAGGACATTCAGTACTTC.

The chain joins TRBV4-1 to TRBJ2-1; D gene unclear. Germline V gives CDR1 MGHRA, CDR2 YSYEKL. V gave up 6 bases and J gave up 0 bases, with 6 bases separating them. The CDR3 is made up of 13 amino acids. This chain's CDR3 is CASSIDSYNEQFF. The CDR3 coding sequence is TGCGCCAGCAGTATAGACTCCTACAATGAGCAGTTCTTC.

V gene TRBV2 combines with J gene TRBJ2-7, with 8 bases that match TRBD2. This CDR3 contains 15 residues. J lost 2 bases, V lost 3 bases, and 6 bases had no gene match. Germline values: CDR1 SNHLY, CDR2 FYNNEI. CDR3: CASSDPGGRTYEQYF. Here the CDR3 DNA reads TGTGCCAGCAGTGATCCGGGGGGGAGGACCTACGAGCAGTACTTC.

This clone was seen once. V usage is TRBV5-8 and J usage is TRBJ1-5; D not certain. The V end lost 4 bases, the J end lost 0 bases, and 8 bases lay between the germline ends. The length of the CDR3 is 14 residues. Germline V gives CDR1 SGHTS, CDR2 YDEGEE. The CDR3 sequence is CASSGELSNQPQHF. The DNA of the CDR3 is TGTGCCAGCAGCGGGGAACTTAGCAATCAGCCCCAGCATTTT.

This chain links TRBV19 with TRBJ2-5; 7 bases fit TRBD1. Looked up from germline, CDR1 is LNHDA and CDR2 is SQIVND (reference sequence). V shed 4 bases and J 0 bases; nucleotides not matched to a gene: 2. The CDR3 consists of 14 residues. The DNA for the CDR3 is TGTGCCAGTAGTACGGACAGGAACCAAGAGACCCAGTACTTC. Translating gives CASSTDRNQETQYF.

The chain is built from TRBV6-1 and TRBJ1-5; no clear D. CDR1 MNHNS and CDR2 SASEGT come from the germline V gene. The ends were cut back, 3 bases at V and 0 bases at J, with 9 bases in the middle. The CDR3 consists of 15 residues. The DNA for the CDR3 is TGTGCCAGCAGTGAGGAGATGTATAGCAATCAGCCCCAGCATTTT. Protein sequence: CASSEEMYSNQPQHF.

The rearrangement joins TRBV5-6 to TRBJ1-1; D may be TRBD1 (6 bases). The CDR3 spans 16 residues. Germline-derived CDR1 and CDR2 are SGHDT and YYEEEE. Between the trimmed V and J ends, which lost 5 bases and 7 bases, there was a span of 24 bases. CDR3 region: CASRKGGVGLVNEAFF. The CDR3 nucleotides are TGTGCCAGCAGGAAGGGGGGAGTAGGCTTGGTAAATGAAGCTTTCTTT.

This chain joins TRBV4-1 and TRBJ2-1, with D hard to call. Per germline, CDR1 MGHRA and CDR2 YSYEKL. With 0 bases removed from V and 0 bases from J, the gap between germline ends came to 12 bases. The CDR3 loop spans 17 amino acids. The CDR3 is CASSQDAPSSSYNEQFF. In DNA form, the CDR3 reads TGCGCCAGCAGCCAAGATGCGCCCTCGAGCTCCTACAATGAGCAGTTCTTC.

The chain employs TRBV11-2 and TRBJ1-1; D is unclear. CDR1 and CDR2 from the germline V gene are SGHAT and FQNNGV. The length of the CDR3 is 13 residues. V lost 0 bases, J lost 3 bases, and 5 bases lay in between. The CDR3 here is CASSLEAYTEAFF. CDR3 DNA: TGTGCCAGCAGCTTAGAAGCTTACACTGAAGCTTTCTTT.

This clone was counted a few times. V usage is TRBV30 and J usage is TRBJ2-2, with D possibly being TRBD1 or TRBD2 (6 bases each). CDR1 is GTSNPN, CDR2 SVGIG, per germline (reference sequence). The CDR3 has 14 amino acids. Trimming stripped 5 bases from V and 2 bases from J, with 12 bases between. The CDR3 protein is CAWGGRVNTGELFF. CDR3 nucleotide sequence: TGTGCCTGGGGGGGGCGGGTAAACACCGGGGAGCTGTTTTTT.

This chain uses TRBV19 with TRBJ2-1; D uncertain. The length of the CDR3 is 15 residues. Trimming removed 5 bases from V and 0 bases from J, with 11 bases in between. The V gene's germline CDR1 is LNHDA and CDR2 SQIVND (reference sequence). The CDR3 bases are TGTGCCAGTAGTCTCGTGACGGGCTCCTACAATGAGCAGTTCTTC. It specifies CASSLVTGSYNEQFF.

The V gene is TRBV7-9, the J gene TRBJ2-5; possibly TRBD1 for D (5 bases). CDR1 SEHNR and CDR2 FQNEAQ come from the germline V gene (reference sequence). This CDR3 region has 13 residues. The V end was cut by 5 bases, the J end by 1 base, with 8 bases between. CDR3 protein: CASSPTAQETQYF. CDR3 DNA: TGTGCCAGCAGCCCGACAGCCCAAGAGACCCAGTACTTC.

The chain has TRBV7-8 and TRBJ2-2, with 7 bases identical to TRBD1. After removal of 3 bases from V and 6 bases from J, the junction contained 4 bases not matched to a gene. The CDR3 runs to 14 residues. Germline values: CDR1 SGHVS, CDR2 FQNEAQ. The CDR3 loop reads CASSFYRGPGELFF. CDR3 coding DNA: TGTGCCAGCAGCTTCTACAGGGGTCCCGGGGAGCTGTTTTTT.

This sequence joins TRBV27 and TRBJ1-4; weak D call: TRBD1 (6 bases). Trimming shortened V by 4 bases and J by 3 bases, and 12 bases separated the two germline ends. The CDR3 loop spans 15 amino acids. Germline CDR1 reads MNHEY; CDR2 reads SMNVEV (reference sequence). CDR3 sequence (DNA): TGTGCCAGCAGTTCCCTACAGGGCTCTAATGAAAAACTGTTTTTT. The encoded protein is CASSSLQGSNEKLFF. The full variable domain, completed using reference TRBV27 and TRBJ1-4, is EAQVTQNPRYLITVTGKKLTVTCSQNMNHEYMSWYRQDPGLGLRQIYYSMNVEVTDKGDVPEGYKVSRKEKRNFPLILESPSPNQTSLYFCASSSLQGSNEKLFFGSGTQLSVL.

The chain combines TRBV7-9 with TRBJ2-7, with 7 bases aligning to TRBD1. The V gene's germline CDR1 is SEHNR and CDR2 FQNEAQ (reference sequence). The trim removed 4 bases at V and 3 bases at J, leaving 6 bases unmatched. This CDR3 has 14 residues. CDR3 sequence: CASSSRDRFYEQYF. The CDR3 nucleotides read TGTGCCAGCAGCTCCCGGGACAGATTCTACGAGCAGTACTTC.

V gene TRBV10-2 combines with J gene TRBJ2-2; D unclear. This CDR3 spans 14 amino acids. Per germline, CDR1 WSHSY and CDR2 SAAADI. Trimming removed 3 bases from V and 5 bases from J, with 10 bases in between. The CDR3 protein is CASSESQLTGELFF. CDR3 bases: TGCGCCAGCAGTGAAAGTCAGCTTACCGGGGAGCTGTTTTTT.

The genes are TRBV28 and TRBJ2-5; 12 positions agree with TRBD2. Germline V lookup: CDR1 MDHEN, CDR2 SYDVKM. Trimming took 5 bases from V and 2 from J; bases not matched to a gene: 9. The CDR3 is made up of 17 amino acids. CDR3 nucleotides: TGTGCCAGCAGTAAATTAGGACTAGCGGGGATACAAGAGACCCAGTACTTC. Protein product: CASSKLGLAGIQETQYF.

This rearrangement joins TRBV4-1 to TRBJ1-2; the D gene is possibly TRBD1 (6 bases). The CDR3 consists of 15 residues. Trimming pared 4 bases from V and 2 bases from J, leaving 14 bases between. CDR1 is MGHRA, CDR2 YSYEKL, per germline. The CDR3 is CASSPFVGGNYGYTF. The CDR3 DNA is TGCGCCAGCAGCCCTTTCGTCGGGGGCAACTATGGCTACACCTTC.

The CDR3 DNA is TGCGCCAGCAGCCAAGATCACGAGCGGGGGTTCTACAATGAGCAGTTCTTC. Its translation: CASSQDHERGFYNEQFF. The chain employs TRBV4-1 and TRBJ2-1, with 8 positions matching TRBD2. With 0 bases clipped from V and 3 bases from J, the junction kept 7 bases outside the gene matches. Germline assignment: CDR1 MGHRA and CDR2 YSYEKL. The length of the CDR3 is 17 residues.

The gene calls are TRBV7-7 and TRBJ2-5, with D hard to call. The CDR3 covers 14 residues. Trimming stripped 5 bases from V and 1 base from J, with 11 bases between. Germline-derived CDR1 and CDR2 are SSHAT and FNYEAQ (reference sequence). CDR3 region: CASSAKNGQETQYF. CDR3 coding DNA: TGTGCCAGCAGCGCAAAGAACGGCCAAGAGACCCAGTACTTC.